Sequencing of this T cell receptor beta chain was carried out in a study of molecular identifiers for immune sequencing clone quantification. Study-level findings and limits: Approximately 1 million naive cells reportedly did not prevent detection of spiked Jurkat TCR RNA from one cell.

The length of the CDR3 is 17 residues. A remark on this clonotype: The antigen remains undetermined. Since a much larger clone is just one base distant, this may be a read error.

In TCRdb, the PCR reads were re-called with MiXCR into one record per CDR3 protein. The data contain tens of thousands of distinct CDR3 sequences, around 25% of them singletons. RNA fractions of 10%, 30% or 50% and 20,000 to 1,000,000 sorted cells were the source of naive CD8 libraries. This rearrangement joins TRBV12-3 or TRBV12-4 to TRBJ1-1; TRBD1 might be the D (6 bases). This clonotype was sampled from a human donor in good health. Some libraries in this study had Jurkat cell RNA spiked in. The sample comprised naive CD8+ T cells from blood, with Jurkat cell RNA spiked in. Subset in this sample: FACS-sorted CD8+CD4-CCR7+CD45RA+ naive T cells. In DNA, the CDR3 is TGTGCCGGCAGTTCCGAGACAGGAACGGGTCATGGGACTGAAGCTTTCTTT. Protein sequence: CAGSSETGTGHGTEAFF.